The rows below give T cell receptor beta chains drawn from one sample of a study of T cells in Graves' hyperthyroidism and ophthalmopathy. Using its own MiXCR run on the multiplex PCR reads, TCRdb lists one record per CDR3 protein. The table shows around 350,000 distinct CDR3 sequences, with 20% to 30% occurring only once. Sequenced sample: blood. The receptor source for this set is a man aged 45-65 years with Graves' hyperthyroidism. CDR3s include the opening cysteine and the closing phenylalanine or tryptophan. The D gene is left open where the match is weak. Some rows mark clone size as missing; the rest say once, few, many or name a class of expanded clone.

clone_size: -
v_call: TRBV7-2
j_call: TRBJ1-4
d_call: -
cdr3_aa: CASSLNLGGTNEKLFF
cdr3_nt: TGTGCCAGCAGCTTAAATCTTGGGGGAACTAATGAAAAACTGTTTTTT

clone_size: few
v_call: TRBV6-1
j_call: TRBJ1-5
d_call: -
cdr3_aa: CATISREYSNQPQHF
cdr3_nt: TGTGCCACCATAAGCAGGGAGTATAGCAATCAGCCCCAGCATTTT

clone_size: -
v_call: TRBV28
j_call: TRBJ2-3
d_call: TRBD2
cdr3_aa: CASSLPGGGGDTQYF
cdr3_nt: TGTGCCAGCAGTTTACCGGGGGGGGGAGGGGATACGCAGTATTTT

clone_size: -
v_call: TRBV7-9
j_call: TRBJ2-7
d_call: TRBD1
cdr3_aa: CASNQQGTYEQYF
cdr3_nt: TGTGCCAGCAACCAACAGGGGACCTACGAGCAGTACTTC

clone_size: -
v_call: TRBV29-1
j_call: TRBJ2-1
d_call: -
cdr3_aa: CSVVKVGATYNEQFF
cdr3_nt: TGCAGCGTTGTTAAGGTGGGGGCAACCTACAATGAGCAGTTCTTC

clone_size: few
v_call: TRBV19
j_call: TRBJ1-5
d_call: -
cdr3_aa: CASSLLSHSNQPQHF
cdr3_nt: TGTGCCAGTAGTCTCCTCTCCCATAGCAATCAGCCCCAGCATTTT

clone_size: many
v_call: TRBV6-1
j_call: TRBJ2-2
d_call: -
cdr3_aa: CASSGRRDTGELFF
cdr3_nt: TGTGCCAGCAGTGGACGCCGCGACACCGGGGAGCTGTTTTTT

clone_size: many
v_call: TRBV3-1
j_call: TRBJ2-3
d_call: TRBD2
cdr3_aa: CASSSWTSGTPDTQYF
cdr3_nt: TGTGCCAGCAGCTCTTGGACTAGCGGGACTCCAGATACGCAGTATTTT

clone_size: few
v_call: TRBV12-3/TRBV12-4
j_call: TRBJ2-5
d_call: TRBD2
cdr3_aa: CASALGRGGGETQYF
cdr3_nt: TGTGCCAGCGCCCTAGGGAGGGGCGGAGGGGAGACCCAGTACTTC

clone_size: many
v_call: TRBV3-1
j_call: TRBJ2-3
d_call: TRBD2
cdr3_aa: CASRPRLAGGDTQYF
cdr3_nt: TGTGCCAGCAGACCCAGACTAGCGGGAGGAGATACGCAGTATTTT

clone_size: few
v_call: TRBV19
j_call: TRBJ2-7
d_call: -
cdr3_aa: CASSIRGSHEQYF
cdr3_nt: TGTGCCAGTAGTATACGGGGAAGCCACGAGCAGTACTTC

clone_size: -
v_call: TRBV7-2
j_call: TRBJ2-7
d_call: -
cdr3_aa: CASSLSPPLPGNEQYF
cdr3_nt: TGTGCCAGCAGCTTATCCCCCCCCCTCCCAGGGAACGAGCAGTACTTC

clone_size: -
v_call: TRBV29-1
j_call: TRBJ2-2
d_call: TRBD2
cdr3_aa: CGVETSGRPGELFF
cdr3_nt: TGCGGCGTCGAGACTAGCGGGAGGCCCGGGGAGCTGTTTTTT

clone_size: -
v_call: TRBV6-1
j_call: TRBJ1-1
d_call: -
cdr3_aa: CASSEVGARAEAFF
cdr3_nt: TGTGCCAGCAGTGAAGTGGGAGCTAGGGCTGAAGCTTTCTTT

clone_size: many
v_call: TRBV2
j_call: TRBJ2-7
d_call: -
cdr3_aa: CASSEALGRQYF
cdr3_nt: TGTGCCAGCAGTGAAGCGTTGGGTAGGCAGTACTTC

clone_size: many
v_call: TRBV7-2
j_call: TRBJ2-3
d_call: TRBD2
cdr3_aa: CASSLAIGTSSTDTQYF
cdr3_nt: TGTGCCAGCAGCTTAGCAATTGGGACTAGCAGCACAGATACGCAGTATTTT

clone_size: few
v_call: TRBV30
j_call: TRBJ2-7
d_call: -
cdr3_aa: CAWVEGVSYEQYF
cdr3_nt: TGTGCCTGGGTGGAGGGGGTCTCCTACGAGCAGTACTTC

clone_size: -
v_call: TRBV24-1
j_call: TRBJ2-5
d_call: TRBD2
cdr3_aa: CATSDHSGIPQETQYF
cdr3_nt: TGTGCCACCAGTGATCATAGCGGGATTCCCCAAGAGACCCAGTACTTC

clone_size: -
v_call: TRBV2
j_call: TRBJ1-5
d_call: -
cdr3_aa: CASSVVVTSNQPQHF
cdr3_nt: TGTGCCAGCAGTGTTGTTGTTACTAGCAATCAGCCCCAGCATTTT

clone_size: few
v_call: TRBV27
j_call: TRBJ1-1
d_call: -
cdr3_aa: CASSRIDDTEAFF
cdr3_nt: TGTGCCAGCAGTAGAATTGATGACACTGAAGCTTTCTTT

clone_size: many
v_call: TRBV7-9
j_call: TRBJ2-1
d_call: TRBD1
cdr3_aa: CASSWDRGNEQFF
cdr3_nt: TGTGCCAGCAGCTGGGACAGGGGCAATGAGCAGTTCTTC

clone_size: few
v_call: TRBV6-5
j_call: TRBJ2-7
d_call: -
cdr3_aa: CASSYSRVQRTYEQYF
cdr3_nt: TGTGCCAGCAGTTACTCGAGGGTCCAGCGTACCTACGAGCAGTACTTC

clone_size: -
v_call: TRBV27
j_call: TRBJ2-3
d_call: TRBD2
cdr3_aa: CASSSLAGFSTQYF
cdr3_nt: TGTGCCAGCAGTTCACTAGCGGGATTCAGTACGCAGTATTTT

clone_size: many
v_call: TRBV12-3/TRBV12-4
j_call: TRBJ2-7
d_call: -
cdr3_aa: CASSLWGGEQYF
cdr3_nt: TGTGCCAGCAGTTTATGGGGTGGCGAGCAGTACTTC

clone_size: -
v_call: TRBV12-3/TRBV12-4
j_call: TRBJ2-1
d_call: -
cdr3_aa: CASSIGELYNEQFF
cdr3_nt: TGTGCCAGCAGTATCGGGGAGTTGTACAATGAGCAGTTCTTC

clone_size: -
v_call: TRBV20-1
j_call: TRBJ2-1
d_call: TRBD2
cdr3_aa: CSARDEAGAYNEQFF
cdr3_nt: TGCAGTGCTAGAGATGAAGCGGGAGCCTACAATGAACAGTTCTTC

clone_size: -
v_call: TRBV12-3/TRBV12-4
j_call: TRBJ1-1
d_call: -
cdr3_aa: CARATGPNTEAFF
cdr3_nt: TGTGCCAGAGCGACAGGACCGAACACTGAAGCTTTCTTT

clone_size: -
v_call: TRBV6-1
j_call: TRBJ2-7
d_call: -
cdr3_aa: CASSEGVPYEQYF
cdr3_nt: TGTGCCAGCAGTGAAGGGGTTCCCTACGAGCAGTACTTC